One sample yielded the 9 T cell receptor beta chains listed below, sequenced in a study of blood T cells in healthy people across ages. Sample-barcoded 5' priming and a J-beta primer mix drove a second PCR of about 6 to 12 cycles. TCRdb passed the 5' RACE reads through MiXCR, listing each CDR3 protein once. The sample has over 500,000 distinct CDR3 sequences, about 27% seen once. These data are also associated with another study on T cells of mothers and their children.

Sequenced: blood. The receptors shown here come from a boy aged 2 to 9 in good health.

This clonotype was observed many times. The rearrangement links TRBV27 to TRBJ1-4; D call uncertain. V was pared by 6 bases and J by 0 bases, with 8 bases between. The germline V gene has CDR1 MNHEY and CDR2 SMNVEV (reference sequence). The CDR3 extends over 14 amino acids. The CDR3 region has the DNA TGTGCCAGCAGCCCCAGGACAACTAATGAAAAACTGTTTTTT. It yields the protein CASSPRTTNEKLFF.

J is TRBJ1-1 and V is TRBV7-9, with 8 nucleotides matching TRBD1. V dropped 5 bases and J dropped 3; count of bases not matched to a gene: 8. The CDR3 runs to 15 residues. Germline-derived CDR1 and CDR2 are SEHNR and FQNEAQ (reference sequence). CDR3 residues: CASSVDREGDTEAFF. For the CDR3, the DNA is TGTGCCAGCAGCGTGGACAGGGAGGGAGACACTGAAGCTTTCTTT. The full variable domain, in which reference TRBV7-9 and TRBJ1-1 provide the parts outside the CDR3, is DTGVSQNPRHKITKRGQNVTFRCDPISEHNRLYWYRQTLGQGPEFLTYFQNEAQLEKSRLLSDRFSAERPKGSFSTLEIQRTEQGDSAMYLCASSVDREGDTEAFFGQGTRLTVV.

This clonotype turned up a few times. The chain carries TRBV4-1 and TRBJ2-7, with 7 bases matching TRBD2. This CDR3 spans 18 amino acids. Looked up from germline, CDR1 is MGHRA and CDR2 is YSYEKL. With 5 bases clipped from V and 1 base from J, the junction kept 17 bases outside the gene matches. The CDR3 region has the DNA TGCGCCAGCAGCAAGGGCTCTGGGCTAGCGGAACCTTCCTACGAGCAGTACTTC. This codes for CASSKGSGLAEPSYEQYF.

The gene calls are TRBV9 and TRBJ2-1; 9 bases agree with TRBD1. Matching the DNA end better, TRBJ2-5 makes the J call doubtful. Germline lookup yields CDR1 SGDLS and CDR2 YYNGEE. CDR3 length: 14 residues. The CDR3 DNA follows: TGTGCCAGCAGCCCACGGACAGGGGAAAAGACCCAGTACTTC. Translating it yields CASSPRTGEKTQYF.

This clonotype appeared once. The V gene is TRBV7-2, the J gene TRBJ1-1; D perhaps matches TRBD1 (5 bases). V lost 5 bases to trimming and J lost 4 bases, with 17 bases between them. The CDR3 sequence is 15 residues long. CDR1 is SGHTA, CDR2 FQGNSA, per germline. The CDR3 DNA sequence: TGTGCCAGCAGCCGATGGGGGGGGAGGGGCACTGAAGCTTTCTTT. Protein: CASSRWGGRGTEAFF.

This clonotype came up a few times. The chain joins TRBV15 to TRBJ2-5; a weak D match, TRBD1 (6 bases). CDR1 LNHNV and CDR2 YYDKDF come from the germline V gene (reference sequence). V lost 5 bases and J lost 1, with 11 bases in between. The CDR3 contains 14 residues. For the CDR3, the DNA is TGTGCCACCAGCGTTCAGGGGCCCCAAGAGACCCAGTACTTC. Translated, it gives CATSVQGPQETQYF.

This sequence joins TRBV24-1 and TRBJ2-2; D is unclear. V was shortened by 1 base and J by 6 bases, with 8 bases between the two germline ends. Per germline, CDR1 KGHDR and CDR2 SFDVKD. The CDR3 has 14 residues. This CDR3 reads CATSDFGGSGELFF. In nucleotides, the CDR3 is TGTGCCACCAGTGATTTCGGTGGGTCCGGGGAGCTGTTTTTT.

The V and J genes are TRBV18 and TRBJ2-7, with D possibly TRBD2 on 6 matching bases. Germline V gives CDR1 KGHSH, CDR2 LQKENI. There are 15 residues in the CDR3. V was clipped by 4 bases and J by 0 bases, with 13 bases between them. CDR3 loop: CASSLKRLDSYEQYF. The CDR3 DNA reads TGTGCCAGCTCACTCAAAAGACTAGACTCCTACGAGCAGTACTTC.

This clonotype was found a few times. The chain uses TRBV6-2 or TRBV6-3 and TRBJ2-1, with 11 bases aligning to TRBD2. The assigned J gene may be wrong: the sequence end matches TRBJ2-7 better. The CDR3 covers 16 residues. In germline, CDR1 is MNHEY, CDR2 SVGEGT. DNA for the CDR3: TGTGCCAGCAGAACTAGCGGGAGCTATCGCTCCTACGAGCAGTACTTC. Translation gives CASRTSGSYRSYEQYF.